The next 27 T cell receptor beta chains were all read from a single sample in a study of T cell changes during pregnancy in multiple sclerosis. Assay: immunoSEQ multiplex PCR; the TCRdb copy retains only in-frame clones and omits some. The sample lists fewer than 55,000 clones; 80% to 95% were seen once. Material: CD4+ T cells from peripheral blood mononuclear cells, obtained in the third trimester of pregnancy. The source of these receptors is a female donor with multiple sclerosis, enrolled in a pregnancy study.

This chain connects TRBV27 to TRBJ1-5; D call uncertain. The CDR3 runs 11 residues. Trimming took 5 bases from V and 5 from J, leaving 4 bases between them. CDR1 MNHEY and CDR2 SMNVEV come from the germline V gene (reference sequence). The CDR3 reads CASSPYQPQHF. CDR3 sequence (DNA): TGTGCCAGCAGTCCTTATCAGCCCCAGCATTTT.

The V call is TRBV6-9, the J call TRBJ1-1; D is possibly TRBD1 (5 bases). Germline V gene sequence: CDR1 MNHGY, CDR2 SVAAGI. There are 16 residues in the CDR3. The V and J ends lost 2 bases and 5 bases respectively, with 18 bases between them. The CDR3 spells CASSYIQGGFRTEAFF. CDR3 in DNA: TGTGCCAGCAGTTATATCCAGGGTGGTTTTCGTACTGAAGCTTTCTTT.

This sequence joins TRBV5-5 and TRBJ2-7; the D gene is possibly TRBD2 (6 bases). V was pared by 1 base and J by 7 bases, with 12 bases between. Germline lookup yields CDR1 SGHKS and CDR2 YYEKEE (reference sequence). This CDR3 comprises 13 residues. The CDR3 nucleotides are TGTGCCAGCAGCTTGATCGGGGGTCAGGAGCAGTACTTC. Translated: CASSLIGGQEQYF.

The CDR3 is CANRVSGGETQYF. The CDR3 region has the DNA TGTGCCAATCGCGTGAGCGGGGGAGAGACCCAGTACTTC. The chain carries TRBV5-8 and TRBJ2-5; 8 bases fit TRBD2. The V segment lost 9 bases and the J segment 4 bases; nucleotides outside the gene matches: 8. The CDR3 covers 13 residues. The V gene's germline CDR1 is SGHTS and CDR2 YDEGEE.

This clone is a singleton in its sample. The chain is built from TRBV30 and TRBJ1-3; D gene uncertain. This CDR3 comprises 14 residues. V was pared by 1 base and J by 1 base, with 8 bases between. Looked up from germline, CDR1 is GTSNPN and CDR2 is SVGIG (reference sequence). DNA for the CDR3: TGTGCCTGGAGTGGGCAGTTTTCTGGAAACACCATATATTTT. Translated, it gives CAWSGQFSGNTIYF.

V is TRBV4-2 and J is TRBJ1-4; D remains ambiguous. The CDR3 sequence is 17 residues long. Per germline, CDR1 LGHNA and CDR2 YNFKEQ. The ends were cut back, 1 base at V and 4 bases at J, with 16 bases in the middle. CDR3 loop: CASSQVPIRSDNEKLFF. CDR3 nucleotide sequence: TGTGCCAGCAGCCAAGTCCCGATCCGGAGTGATAATGAAAAACTGTTTTTT.

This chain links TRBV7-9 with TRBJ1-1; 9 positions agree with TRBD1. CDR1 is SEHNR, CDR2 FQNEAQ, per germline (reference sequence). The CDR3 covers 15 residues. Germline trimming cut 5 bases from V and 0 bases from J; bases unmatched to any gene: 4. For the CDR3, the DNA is TGTGCCAGCAGCGAGGACAGGGGAATGAACACTGAAGCTTTCTTT. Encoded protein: CASSEDRGMNTEAFF.

CDR3: CASSEALGLGYTF. For the CDR3, the DNA is TGTGCCAGCAGTGAAGCTCTAGGTCTTGGCTACACCTTC. V is TRBV6-1 and J is TRBJ1-2; D call uncertain. This CDR3 is 13 amino acids long. The ends were cut back, 0 bases at V and 7 bases at J, with 9 bases in the middle. Germline CDR1 MNHNS, CDR2 SASEGT.

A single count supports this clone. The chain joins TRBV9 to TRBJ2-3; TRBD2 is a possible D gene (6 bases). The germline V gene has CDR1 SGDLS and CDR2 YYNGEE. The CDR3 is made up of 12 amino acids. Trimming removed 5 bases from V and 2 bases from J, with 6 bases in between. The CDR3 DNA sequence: TGTGCCAGCAGGCGGGACACAGATACGCAGTATTTT. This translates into CASRRDTDTQYF.

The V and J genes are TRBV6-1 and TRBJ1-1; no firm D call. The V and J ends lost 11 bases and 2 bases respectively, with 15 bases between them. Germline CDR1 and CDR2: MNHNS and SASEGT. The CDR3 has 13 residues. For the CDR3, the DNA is TGTGCCTACTCCCGTCCCTCCAACACTGAAGCTTTCTTT. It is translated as CAYSRPSNTEAFF.

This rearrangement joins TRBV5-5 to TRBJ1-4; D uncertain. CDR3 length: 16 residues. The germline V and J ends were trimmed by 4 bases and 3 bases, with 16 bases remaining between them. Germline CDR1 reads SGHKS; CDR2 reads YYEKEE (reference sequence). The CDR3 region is CASSRINDGSNEKLFF. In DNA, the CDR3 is TGTGCCAGCAGCCGAATTAACGACGGGTCTAATGAAAAACTGTTTTTT. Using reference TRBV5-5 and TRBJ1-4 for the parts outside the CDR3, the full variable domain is DAGVTQSPTHLIKTRGQQVTLRCSPISGHKSVSWYQQVLGQGPQFIFQYYEKEERGRGNFPDRFSARQFPNYSSELNVNALLLGDSALYLCASSRINDGSNEKLFFGSGTQLSVL.

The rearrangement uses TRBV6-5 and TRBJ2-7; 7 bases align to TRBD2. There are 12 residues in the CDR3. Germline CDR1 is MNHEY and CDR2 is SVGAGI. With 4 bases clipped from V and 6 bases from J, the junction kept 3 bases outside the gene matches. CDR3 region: CASSSLATEQYF. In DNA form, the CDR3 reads TGTGCCAGCAGTTCACTAGCGACCGAGCAGTACTTC.

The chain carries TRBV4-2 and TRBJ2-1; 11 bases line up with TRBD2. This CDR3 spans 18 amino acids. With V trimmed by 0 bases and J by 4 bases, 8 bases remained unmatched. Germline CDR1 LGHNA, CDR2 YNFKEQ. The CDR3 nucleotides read TGTGCCAGCAGCCAAGATGTGATAGCGGGGGGGCGTTACAATGAGCAGTTCTTC. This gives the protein CASSQDVIAGGRYNEQFF.

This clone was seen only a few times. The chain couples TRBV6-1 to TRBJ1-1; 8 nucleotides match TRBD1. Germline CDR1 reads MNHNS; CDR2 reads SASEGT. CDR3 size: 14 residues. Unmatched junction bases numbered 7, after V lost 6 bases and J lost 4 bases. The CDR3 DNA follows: TGTGCCAGCAGAGGCAGGGGGCATGGCACTGAAGCTTTCTTT. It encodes CASRGRGHGTEAFF.

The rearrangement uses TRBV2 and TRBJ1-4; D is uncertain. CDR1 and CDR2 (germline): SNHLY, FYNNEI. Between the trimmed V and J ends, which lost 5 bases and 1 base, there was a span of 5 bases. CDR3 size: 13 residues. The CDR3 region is CASSPGTNEKLFF. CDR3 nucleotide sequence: TGTGCCAGCAGTCCGGGAACTAATGAAAAACTGTTTTTT. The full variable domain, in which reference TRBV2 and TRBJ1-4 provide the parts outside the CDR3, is EPEVTQTPSHQVTQMGQEVILRCVPISNHLYFYWYRQILGQKVEFLVSFYNNEISEKSEIFDDQFSVERPDGSNFTLKIRSTKLEDSAMYFCASSPGTNEKLFFGSGTQLSVL.

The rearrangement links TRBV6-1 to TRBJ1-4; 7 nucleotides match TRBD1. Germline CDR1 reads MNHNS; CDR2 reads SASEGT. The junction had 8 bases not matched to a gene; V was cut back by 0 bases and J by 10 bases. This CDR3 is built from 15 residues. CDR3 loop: CASSEAGNRGRKLFF. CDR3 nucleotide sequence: TGTGCCAGCAGTGAAGCTGGGAACAGGGGACGAAAACTGTTTTTT.

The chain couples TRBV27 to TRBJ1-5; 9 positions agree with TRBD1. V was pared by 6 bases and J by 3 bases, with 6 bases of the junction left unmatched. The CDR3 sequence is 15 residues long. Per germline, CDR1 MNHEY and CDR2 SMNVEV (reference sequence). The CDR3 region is CASSLTGGNNQPQHF. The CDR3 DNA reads TGTGCCAGCAGCCTGACAGGGGGAAACAATCAGCCCCAGCATTTT.

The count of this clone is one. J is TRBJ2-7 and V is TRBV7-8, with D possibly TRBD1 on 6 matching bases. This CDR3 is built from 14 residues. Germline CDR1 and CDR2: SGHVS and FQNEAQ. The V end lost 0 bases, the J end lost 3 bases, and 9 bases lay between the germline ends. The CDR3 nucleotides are TGTGCCAGCAGCTTAGCGCACAGGGACTACGAGCAGTACTTC. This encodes CASSLAHRDYEQYF.

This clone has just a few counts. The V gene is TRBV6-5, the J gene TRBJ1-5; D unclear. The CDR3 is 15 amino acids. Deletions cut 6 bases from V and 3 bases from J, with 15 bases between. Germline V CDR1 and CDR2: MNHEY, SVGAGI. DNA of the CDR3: TGTGCCAGCAGAGCTCACCGGGAGCTCAATCAGCCCCAGCATTTT. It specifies CASRAHRELNQPQHF.

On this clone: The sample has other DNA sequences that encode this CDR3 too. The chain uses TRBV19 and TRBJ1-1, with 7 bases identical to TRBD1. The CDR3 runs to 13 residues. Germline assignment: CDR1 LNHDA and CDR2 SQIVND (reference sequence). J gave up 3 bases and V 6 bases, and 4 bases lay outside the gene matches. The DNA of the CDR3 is TGTGCCAGTAGCCCTGACAGGGACACTGAAGCTTTCTTT. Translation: CASSPDRDTEAFF.

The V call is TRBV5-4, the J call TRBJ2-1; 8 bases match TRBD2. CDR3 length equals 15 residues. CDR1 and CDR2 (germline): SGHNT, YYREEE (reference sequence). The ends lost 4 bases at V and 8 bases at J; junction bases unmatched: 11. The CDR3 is CASSRHGGGFDEQFF. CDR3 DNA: TGTGCCAGCAGCAGACACGGGGGGGGTTTCGATGAGCAGTTCTTC.

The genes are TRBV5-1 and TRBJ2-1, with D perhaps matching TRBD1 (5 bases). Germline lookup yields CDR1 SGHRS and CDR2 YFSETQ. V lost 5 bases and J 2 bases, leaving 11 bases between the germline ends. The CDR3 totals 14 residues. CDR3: CASRRDSTYNEQFF. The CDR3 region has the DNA TGCGCCAGCAGAAGAGACAGCACCTACAATGAGCAGTTCTTC. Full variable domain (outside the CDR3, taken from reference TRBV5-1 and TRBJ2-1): KAGVTQTPRYLIKTRGQQVTLSCSPISGHRSVSWYQQTPGQGLQFLFEYFSETQRNKGNFPGRFSGRQFSNSRSEMNVSTLELGDSALYLCASRRDSTYNEQFFGPGTRLTVL.

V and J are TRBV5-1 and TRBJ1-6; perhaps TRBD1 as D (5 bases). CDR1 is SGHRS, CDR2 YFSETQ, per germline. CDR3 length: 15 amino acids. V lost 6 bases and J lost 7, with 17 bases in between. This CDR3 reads CASTSLGLKNSPLHF. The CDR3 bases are TGCGCCAGCACCAGTTTGGGACTTAAGAATTCACCCCTCCACTTT. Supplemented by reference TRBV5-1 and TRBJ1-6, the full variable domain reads KAGVTQTPRYLIKTRGQQVTLSCSPISGHRSVSWYQQTPGQGLQFLFEYFSETQRNKGNFPGRFSGRQFSNSRSEMNVSTLELGDSALYLCASTSLGLKNSPLHFGNGTRLTVT.

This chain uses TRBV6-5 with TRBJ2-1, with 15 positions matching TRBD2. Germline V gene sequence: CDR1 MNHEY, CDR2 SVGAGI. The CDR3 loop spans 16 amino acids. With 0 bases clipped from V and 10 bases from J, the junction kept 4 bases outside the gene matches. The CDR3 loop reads CASSYSGLAGGQEQFF. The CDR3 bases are TGTGCCAGCAGTTACTCGGGACTAGCGGGGGGCCAGGAGCAGTTCTTC.

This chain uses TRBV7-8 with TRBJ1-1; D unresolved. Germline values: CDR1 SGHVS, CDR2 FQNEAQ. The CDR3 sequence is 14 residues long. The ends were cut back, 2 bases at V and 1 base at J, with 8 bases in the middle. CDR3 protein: CASSLIRENTEAFF. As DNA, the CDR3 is TGTGCCAGCAGCTTAATACGGGAGAACACTGAAGCTTTCTTT.

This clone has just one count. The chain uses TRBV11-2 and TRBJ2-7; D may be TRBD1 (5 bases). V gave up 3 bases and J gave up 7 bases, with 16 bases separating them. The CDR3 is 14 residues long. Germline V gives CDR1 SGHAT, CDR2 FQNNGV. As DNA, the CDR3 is TGTGCCAGCAGCTTCGGCCCAGGGTGGAATGAGCAGTACTTC. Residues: CASSFGPGWNEQYF.

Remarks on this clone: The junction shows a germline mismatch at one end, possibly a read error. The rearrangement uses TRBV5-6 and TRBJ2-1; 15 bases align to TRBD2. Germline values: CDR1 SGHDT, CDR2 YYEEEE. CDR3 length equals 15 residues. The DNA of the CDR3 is TGTGCCAGCAGCCGGGGGGGACTAGCGGGGGGCTCCCCGGTCTTC. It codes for CASSRGGLAGGSPVF.